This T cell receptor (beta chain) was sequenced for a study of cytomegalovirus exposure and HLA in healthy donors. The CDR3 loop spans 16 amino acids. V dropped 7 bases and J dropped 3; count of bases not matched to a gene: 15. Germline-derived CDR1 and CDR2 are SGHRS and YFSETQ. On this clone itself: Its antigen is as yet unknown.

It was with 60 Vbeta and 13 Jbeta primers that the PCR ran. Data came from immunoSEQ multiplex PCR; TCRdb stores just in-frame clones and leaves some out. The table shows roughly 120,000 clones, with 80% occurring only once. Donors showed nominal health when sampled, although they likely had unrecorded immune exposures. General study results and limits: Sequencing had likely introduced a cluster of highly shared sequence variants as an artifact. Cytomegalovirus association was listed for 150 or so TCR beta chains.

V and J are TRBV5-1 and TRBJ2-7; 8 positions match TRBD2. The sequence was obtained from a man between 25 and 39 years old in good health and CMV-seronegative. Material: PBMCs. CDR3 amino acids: CASGKTGTSWNYEQYF. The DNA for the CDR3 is TGCGCCAGCGGCAAAACCGGGACTAGTTGGAACTACGAGCAGTACTTC.